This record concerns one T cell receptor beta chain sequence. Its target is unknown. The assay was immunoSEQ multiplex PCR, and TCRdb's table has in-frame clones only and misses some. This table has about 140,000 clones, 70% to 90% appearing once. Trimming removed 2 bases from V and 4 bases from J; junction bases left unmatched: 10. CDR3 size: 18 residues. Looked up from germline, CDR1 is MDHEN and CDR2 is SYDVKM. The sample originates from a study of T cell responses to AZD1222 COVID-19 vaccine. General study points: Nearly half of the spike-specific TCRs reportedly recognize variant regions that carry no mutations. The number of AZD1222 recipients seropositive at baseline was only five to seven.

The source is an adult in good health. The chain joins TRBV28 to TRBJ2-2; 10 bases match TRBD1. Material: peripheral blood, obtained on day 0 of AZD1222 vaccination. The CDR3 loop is CASSLDLGQGKITGELFF. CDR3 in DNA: TGTGCCAGCAGTTTAGATCTGGGACAGGGGAAAATCACCGGGGAGCTGTTTTTT.